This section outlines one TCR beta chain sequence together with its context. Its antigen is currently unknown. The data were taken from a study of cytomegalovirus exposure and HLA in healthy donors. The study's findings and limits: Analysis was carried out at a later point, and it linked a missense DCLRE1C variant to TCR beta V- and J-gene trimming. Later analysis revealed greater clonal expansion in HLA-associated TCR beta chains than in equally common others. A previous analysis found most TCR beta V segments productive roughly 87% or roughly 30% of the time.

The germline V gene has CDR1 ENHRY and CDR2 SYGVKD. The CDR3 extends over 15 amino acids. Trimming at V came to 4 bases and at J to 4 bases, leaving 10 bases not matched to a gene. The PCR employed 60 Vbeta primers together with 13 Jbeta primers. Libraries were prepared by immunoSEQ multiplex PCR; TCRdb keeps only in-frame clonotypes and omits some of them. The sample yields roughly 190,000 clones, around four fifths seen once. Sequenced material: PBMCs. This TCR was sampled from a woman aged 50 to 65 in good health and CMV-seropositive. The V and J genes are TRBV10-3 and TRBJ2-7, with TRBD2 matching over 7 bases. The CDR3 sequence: CAISGREGGRYEQYF. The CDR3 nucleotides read TGTGCCATCAGTGGGAGGGAGGGTGGTAGGTACGAGCAGTACTTC.